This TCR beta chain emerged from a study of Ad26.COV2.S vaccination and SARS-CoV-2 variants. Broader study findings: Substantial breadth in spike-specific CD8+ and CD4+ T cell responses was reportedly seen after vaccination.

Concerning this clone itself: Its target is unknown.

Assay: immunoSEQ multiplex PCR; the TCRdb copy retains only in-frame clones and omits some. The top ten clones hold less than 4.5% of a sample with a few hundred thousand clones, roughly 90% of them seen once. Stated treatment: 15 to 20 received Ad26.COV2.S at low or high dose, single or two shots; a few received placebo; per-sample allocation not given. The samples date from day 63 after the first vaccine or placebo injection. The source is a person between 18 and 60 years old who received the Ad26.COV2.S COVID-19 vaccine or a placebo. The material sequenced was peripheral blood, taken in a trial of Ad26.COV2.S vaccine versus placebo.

CDR3 sequence: CASSVSTNTEAFF. DNA of the CDR3: TGTGCCAGCAGCGTATCAACGAACACTGAAGCTTTCTTT. The J gene is TRBJ1-1, the V gene TRBV9; D is undetermined. CDR1 is SGDLS and CDR2 is YYNGEE in the germline V gene. V shed 1 base and J shed 1 base, with 5 bases lying between them. The CDR3 contains 13 residues.